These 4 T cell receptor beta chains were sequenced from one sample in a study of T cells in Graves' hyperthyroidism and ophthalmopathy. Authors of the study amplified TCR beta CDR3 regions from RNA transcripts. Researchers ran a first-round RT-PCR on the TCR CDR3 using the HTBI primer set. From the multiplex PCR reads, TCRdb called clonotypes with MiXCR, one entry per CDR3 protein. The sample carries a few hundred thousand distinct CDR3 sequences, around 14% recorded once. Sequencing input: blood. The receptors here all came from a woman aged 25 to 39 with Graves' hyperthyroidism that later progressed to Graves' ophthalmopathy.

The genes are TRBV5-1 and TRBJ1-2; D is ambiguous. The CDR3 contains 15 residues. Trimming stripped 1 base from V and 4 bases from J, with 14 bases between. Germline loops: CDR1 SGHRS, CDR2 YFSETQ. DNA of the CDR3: TGCGCCAGCAGCTTGAGCCCCGACGGAGGCTATGGCTACACCTTC. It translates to CASSLSPDGGYGYTF.

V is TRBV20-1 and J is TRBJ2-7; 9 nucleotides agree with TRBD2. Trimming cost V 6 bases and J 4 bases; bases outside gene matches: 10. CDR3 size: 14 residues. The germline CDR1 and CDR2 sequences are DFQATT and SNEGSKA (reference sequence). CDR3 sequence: CSAKTPSGNYEQYF. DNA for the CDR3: TGCAGTGCCAAGACCCCTAGCGGGAATTACGAGCAGTACTTC.

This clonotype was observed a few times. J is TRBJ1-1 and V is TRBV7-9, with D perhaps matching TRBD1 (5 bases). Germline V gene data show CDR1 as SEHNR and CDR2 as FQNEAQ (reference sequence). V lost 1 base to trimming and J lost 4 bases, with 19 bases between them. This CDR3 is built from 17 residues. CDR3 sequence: CASSLVSEGRGGTEAFF. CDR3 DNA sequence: TGTGCCAGCAGCTTAGTATCGGAGGGGCGCGGGGGCACTGAAGCTTTCTTT.

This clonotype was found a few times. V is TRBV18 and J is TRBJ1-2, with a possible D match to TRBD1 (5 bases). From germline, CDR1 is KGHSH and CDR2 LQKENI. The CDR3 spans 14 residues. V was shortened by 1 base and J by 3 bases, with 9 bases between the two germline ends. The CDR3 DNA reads TGTGCCAGCTCACCACAGCGGGGCGACTATGGCTACACCTTC. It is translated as CASSPQRGDYGYTF.